The 25 T cell receptor beta chains reported below all come from one sample, sequenced in a study of cytomegalovirus exposure and HLA in healthy donors. Use of 60 Vbeta and 13 Jbeta primers characterized the PCR. Generated by immunoSEQ multiplex PCR, the TCRdb table keeps only in-frame clones and is missing some. In the table there are roughly 200,000 clones, around 80% of which are singletons. Sequenced sample: PBMCs. These receptors all stem from a woman in her 30s in good health and CMV-seropositive.

The rearrangement uses TRBV7-9 and TRBJ1-1; no firm D call. Germline CDR1 is SEHNR and CDR2 is FQNEAQ (reference sequence). V was cut by 5 bases and J by 6 bases, with 13 bases left in between. This CDR3 is 13 amino acids long. CDR3 sequence: CASSLELKPEAFF. CDR3 in DNA: TGTGCCAGCAGCCTTGAGTTGAAACCTGAAGCTTTCTTT.

The chain is built from TRBV4-3 and TRBJ2-2; D remains unclear. This CDR3 has 15 amino acids. CDR1 is LGHNA and CDR2 is YSLEER in the germline V gene. Trimming shortened V by 0 bases and J by 4 bases, and 9 bases separated the two germline ends. The CDR3 loop is CASSQDLVGTGELFF. In DNA form, the CDR3 reads TGCGCCAGCAGCCAAGATCTAGTGGGCACCGGGGAGCTGTTTTTT.

For the CDR3, the DNA is TGTGCCAGCAGCACCAACAATCCGGGGGAGTCGGACACCGGGGAGCTGTTTTTT. Protein: CASSTNNPGESDTGELFF. This chain links TRBV7-9 with TRBJ2-2; possibly TRBD2 for D (6 bases). CDR1 is SEHNR, CDR2 FQNEAQ, per germline (reference sequence). The CDR3 loop spans 18 amino acids. Trimming removed 5 bases at V and 3 bases at J, with 22 bases between.

V is TRBV6-1 and J is TRBJ2-7; 9 bases agree with TRBD2. The CDR3 is 15 amino acids. Germline V CDR1 and CDR2: MNHNS, SASEGT. Trimming at V came to 4 bases and at J to 0 bases, leaving 4 bases not matched to a gene. The CDR3 region has the DNA TGTGCCAGCAGTGCCGGACTAGCGAGCTCCTACGAGCAGTACTTC. Its protein product is CASSAGLASSYEQYF.

The chain employs TRBV7-8 and TRBJ2-5, with 16 nucleotides matching TRBD2. Germline CDR1 is SGHVS and CDR2 is FQNEAQ. The CDR3 contains 20 residues. J gave up 5 bases and V 4 bases, and 16 bases lay outside the gene matches. This CDR3 reads CASSSKQFGTSGRERETQYF. The CDR3 nucleotides read TGTGCCAGCAGCTCAAAGCAGTTCGGGACTAGCGGGAGGGAGCGGGAGACCCAGTACTTC. Full variable domain (rest looked up from reference TRBV7-8 and TRBJ2-5): GAGVSQSPRYKVAKRGQDVALRCDPISGHVSLFWYQQALGQGPEFLTYFQNEAQLDKSGLPSDRFFAERPEGSVSTLKIQRTQQEDSAVYLCASSSKQFGTSGRERETQYFGPGTRLLVL.

This rearrangement joins TRBV6-1 to TRBJ2-5, with D possibly being TRBD1 (5 bases). TRBJ2-7 matches the DNA end more closely, so the J call is doubtful. The CDR3 runs 13 residues. Germline lookup yields CDR1 MNHNS and CDR2 SASEGT. Here the CDR3 reads CASSEGQTYEQYF. CDR3 coding DNA: TGTGCCAGCAGTGAAGGACAGACCTACGAGCAGTACTTC.

The chain uses TRBV6-5 and TRBJ2-1; 9 nucleotides line up with TRBD2. This CDR3 has 16 amino acids. From germline, CDR1 is MNHEY and CDR2 SVGAGI. The V gene end was trimmed by 2 bases and the J gene end by 5 bases; junction bases not matched to a gene: 7. The CDR3 DNA is TGTGCCAGCAGTTACGTCCATAGCGGGGGAAACAATGAGCAGTTCTTC. Amino acids: CASSYVHSGGNNEQFF.

CDR3 loop: CASSVGESEQYF. The CDR3 nucleotides read TGTGCCAGCAGCGTAGGGGAGAGCGAGCAGTACTTC. V is TRBV9 and J is TRBJ2-7, with TRBD2 as a possible D gene (5 bases). Trimming removed 0 bases at V and 6 bases at J, with 7 bases between. There are 12 residues in the CDR3. Germline CDR1 SGDLS, CDR2 YYNGEE.

This clone was seen a handful of times. The chain joins TRBV7-2 to TRBJ2-3; 9 nucleotides align to TRBD2. Germline V gene data show CDR1 as SGHTA and CDR2 as FQGNSA. V gave up 4 bases and J gave up 5 bases; unmatched junction bases: 7. This CDR3 has 15 residues. The CDR3 loop is CASSSSGVRGDTQYF. Here the CDR3 DNA reads TGTGCCAGCAGCTCTAGCGGGGTGCGGGGAGATACGCAGTATTTT.

This chain connects TRBV7-9 to TRBJ2-7; 11 nucleotides agree with TRBD2. The CDR3 is made up of 14 amino acids. Per the germline V gene, CDR1 is SEHNR and CDR2 is FQNEAQ (reference sequence). J was trimmed by 6 bases and V by 5 bases; bases with no gene match: 6. CDR3 residues: CASSPGTSGFEQYF. CDR3 sequence (DNA): TGTGCCAGCAGCCCCGGGACTAGCGGTTTCGAGCAGTACTTC.

The genes are TRBV4-1 and TRBJ2-7, with 13 bases matching TRBD2. V shed 5 bases, J shed 0 bases, and the junction held 7 bases outside the gene matches. The CDR3 totals 17 residues. The germline V gene has CDR1 MGHRA and CDR2 YSYEKL. This chain's CDR3 is CASSSRLAGGVSYEQYF. DNA for the CDR3: TGCGCCAGCAGCTCCCGACTAGCGGGAGGCGTCTCCTACGAGCAGTACTTC.

The gene calls are TRBV4-3 and TRBJ2-5, with D tentatively TRBD2 (5 bases). From germline, CDR1 is LGHNA and CDR2 YSLEER. This CDR3 comprises 13 residues. V lost 1 base and J lost 5, with 8 bases in between. CDR3 amino acids: CASSQGIAETQYF. CDR3 DNA: TGCGCCAGCAGCCAAGGTATAGCGGAGACCCAGTACTTC.

This chain uses TRBV7-8 with TRBJ1-4; TRBD1 is a possible D gene (5 bases). The CDR3 loop spans 12 amino acids. V was clipped by 5 bases and J by 10 bases, with 11 bases between them. Germline values: CDR1 SGHVS, CDR2 FQNEAQ. CDR3 DNA: TGTGCCAGCAGCCCGGGGAGGGGAAAACTGTTTTTT. It encodes CASSPGRGKLFF.

This sequence joins TRBV4-3 and TRBJ2-1; TRBD2 matches 10 bases. V lost 4 bases, J lost 9 bases, and 6 bases stayed unmatched. Germline V gene lookup returns CDR1 LGHNA and CDR2 YSLEER. CDR3 length equals 14 residues. This CDR3 reads CASSRSGGASEQFF. CDR3 bases: TGCGCCAGCAGCCGAAGCGGGGGGGCATCTGAGCAGTTCTTC.

The V gene is TRBV9, the J gene TRBJ1-3, with 7 bases fitting TRBD1. Germline loops: CDR1 SGDLS, CDR2 YYNGEE. The CDR3 totals 16 residues. The junction had 8 bases not matched to a gene; V was cut back by 1 base and J by 4 bases. DNA for the CDR3: TGTGCCAGCAGCGTACCACAGACAGGGTACGGAAACACCATATATTTT. Its translation is CASSVPQTGYGNTIYF.

This chain connects TRBV21-1 to TRBJ2-1; the table's TRBD2 call for D was not verified on the DNA. TRBV21-1 is a pseudogene. This CDR3 comprises 15 residues. The CDR3 sequence: CASSPVAGGLNEQFF. In DNA, the CDR3 is TGTGCCAGCAGCCCCGTAGCGGGGGGTTTAAATGAGCAGTTCTTC.

J is TRBJ2-3 and V is TRBV29-1; D might be TRBD2 (6 bases). CDR3 length equals 14 residues. Germline V gene data show CDR1 as SQVTM and CDR2 as ANQGSEA. V dropped 3 bases and J dropped 3 bases, with 13 bases sitting between them. Here the CDR3 DNA reads TGCAGCGTTGATATAGCAGGGAGGACAGATACGCAGTATTTT. Its protein product is CSVDIAGRTDTQYF.

The genes are TRBV5-1 and TRBJ2-7; 10 bases map to TRBD2. The CDR3 is made up of 15 amino acids. With V trimmed by 1 base and J by 2 bases, 3 bases remained unmatched. The germline CDR1 and CDR2 sequences are SGHRS and YFSETQ. The CDR3: CASSLQAGGTYEQYF. The CDR3 nucleotides read TGCGCCAGCAGCTTGCAAGCGGGGGGGACCTACGAGCAGTACTTC.

V gene TRBV27 combines with J gene TRBJ1-4; D remains ambiguous. Per germline, CDR1 MNHEY and CDR2 SMNVEV (reference sequence). The length of the CDR3 is 16 residues. Trimming cost V 0 bases and J 7 bases, with 15 bases left between them. CDR3 amino acids: CASSLSARWAREKLFF. The CDR3 DNA sequence: TGTGCCAGCAGTTTATCAGCCCGTTGGGCCCGTGAAAAACTGTTTTTT.

V usage is TRBV11-2 and J usage is TRBJ2-7; TRBD2 agrees at 11 bases. Unmatched junction bases numbered 6, after V lost 3 bases and J lost 2 bases. The CDR3 has 16 residues. Germline V lookup: CDR1 SGHAT, CDR2 FQNNGV. This CDR3 is CASSLGGLAAAYEQYF. The CDR3 nucleotides are TGTGCCAGCAGCTTGGGGGGACTAGCGGCGGCCTACGAGCAGTACTTC.

The chain couples TRBV5-1 to TRBJ2-1, with 9 bases matching TRBD1. The CDR3 runs 15 residues. CDR1 is SGHRS and CDR2 is YFSETQ in the germline V gene. J was trimmed by 8 bases and V by 2 bases; bases with no gene match: 8. The CDR3 region is CASSFKPGQGDEQFF. Written as DNA, the CDR3 is TGCGCCAGCAGCTTTAAACCGGGACAGGGTGATGAGCAGTTCTTC.

The genes are TRBV6-1 and TRBJ2-1; 12 bases map to TRBD1. With 6 bases clipped from V and 2 bases from J, the junction kept 2 bases outside the gene matches. The germline V gene encodes CDR1 MNHNS and CDR2 SASEGT. This CDR3 has 15 residues. The CDR3 DNA is TGTGCCAGCAGCAGGGACAGGGGGCCCTACAATGAGCAGTTCTTC. This encodes CASSRDRGPYNEQFF.

Here the CDR3 DNA reads TGTGCCAGCAGCCTGAGTGGGGACAGGGGGCGCATCAACTATGGCTACACCTTC. This codes for CASSLSGDRGRINYGYTF. The chain has TRBV9 and TRBJ1-2, with 12 bases that match TRBD1. Germline V gene sequence: CDR1 SGDLS, CDR2 YYNGEE. CDR3 size: 18 residues. V lost 4 bases and J lost 2; bases outside the gene matches: 12.

This clone was found a few times. This chain uses TRBV5-1 with TRBJ2-5, with 8 bases identical to TRBD2. This CDR3 has 14 amino acids. Germline values: CDR1 SGHRS, CDR2 YFSETQ. Unmatched junction bases numbered 8, after V lost 0 bases and J lost 10 bases. The CDR3 DNA reads TGCGCCAGCAGCTTGGCCGGACTAGCTTGGGACCAGTACTTC. Protein product: CASSLAGLAWDQYF.

This chain links TRBV6-5 with TRBJ1-4, with TRBD1 matching over 7 bases. Germline-derived CDR1 and CDR2 are MNHEY and SVGAGI. The V segment lost 1 base and the J segment 3 bases; nucleotides outside the gene matches: 2. The CDR3 runs 15 residues. The CDR3: CASSYWQGANEKLFF. CDR3 in DNA: TGTGCCAGCAGTTACTGGCAGGGGGCTAATGAAAAACTGTTTTTT.